Each of the 2 T cell receptor beta chains below was sequenced from the same sample in a study of T-cell memory formation after mild COVID-19. MiXCR was run by TCRdb on the 5' RACE reads, yielding one entry per CDR3 protein. This table has around 140,000 distinct CDR3 sequences, about a fifth appearing once. The sequenced material came from PBMCs or a T cell subset sorted from them (not recorded which). These receptor sequences come from an adult woman who had mild COVID-19 (a few samples of this study predate the infection). Cell type and time point are not known.

This clonotype was observed a handful of times. The chain employs TRBV30 and TRBJ2-1, with 8 bases that match TRBD1. Germline assignment: CDR1 GTSNPN and CDR2 SVGIG (reference sequence). The CDR3 consists of 14 residues. Germline trimming cut 2 bases from V and 6 bases from J; bases unmatched to any gene: 6. CDR3 in amino acids: CAWSRTGFGNEQFF. DNA for the CDR3: TGTGCCTGGAGTAGGACAGGGTTTGGCAATGAGCAGTTCTTC.

The chain combines TRBV10-3 with TRBJ1-6, with 8 positions matching TRBD1. The ends lost 5 bases at V and 8 bases at J; junction bases unmatched: 5. CDR1 and CDR2 from the germline V gene are ENHRY and SYGVKD. This CDR3 comprises 14 residues. In DNA form, the CDR3 reads TGTGCCATCAGTCTGGACAGGGCCGATTCACCCCTCCACTTT. It codes for CAISLDRADSPLHF.